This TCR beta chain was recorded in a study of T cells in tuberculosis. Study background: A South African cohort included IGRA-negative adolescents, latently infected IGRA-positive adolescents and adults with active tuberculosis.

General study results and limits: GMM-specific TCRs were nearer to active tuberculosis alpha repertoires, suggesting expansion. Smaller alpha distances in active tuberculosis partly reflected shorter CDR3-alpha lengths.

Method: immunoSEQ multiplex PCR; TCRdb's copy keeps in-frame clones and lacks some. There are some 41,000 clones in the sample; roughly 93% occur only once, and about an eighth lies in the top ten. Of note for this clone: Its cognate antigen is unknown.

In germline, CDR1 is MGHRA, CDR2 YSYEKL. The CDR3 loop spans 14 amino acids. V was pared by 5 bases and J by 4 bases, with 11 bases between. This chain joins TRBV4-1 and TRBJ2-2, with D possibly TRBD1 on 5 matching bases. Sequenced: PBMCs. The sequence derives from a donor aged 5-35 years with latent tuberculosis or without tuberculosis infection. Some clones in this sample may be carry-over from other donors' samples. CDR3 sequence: CASSSRQTTGELFF. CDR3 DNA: TGCGCCAGCAGCTCCCGACAGACCACCGGGGAGCTGTTTTTT.